Included here is one TCR beta chain sequence, with context. Its antigen remains undetermined. No clone much larger than this one lies a single base away; base qualities are absent. V is cut by 4 bases and J by 2 bases, and the space between the germline ends is 10 bases. Taken from cysteine to phenylalanine, the CDR3 has 14 residues. Only the CDR3 part of the read is kept: 42 bases, read in frame from the first base. The data are from a study of patients and donors after allogeneic stem cell transplantation (TCRdb year 2020). Libraries came from RT-PCR. TCRdb lists the instrument as NextSeq 550. In-frame beta chains were kept once TCRdb had trimmed the public reads at Q25 with fastp and called clones with MiXCR. Rows with a matching CDR3 protein are joined into one entry that keeps the most common DNA and genes. This sample comprises about 200,000 distinct CDR3 sequences, approximately 41% of them detected only once. About 35% of the sample rests with the top ten.

The chain couples TRBV12-3 or TRBV12-4 to TRBJ2-3; the D gene is perhaps TRBD2, on 6 matching bases. The sample comprised blood, either unsorted or a sorted T cell fraction (not recorded which). The clonotype comes from a human donor who was either an allogeneic HSCT recipient or a stem cell or donor lymphocyte infusion donor (not recorded which). It is not recorded whose cells these are; they may come from a transplant donor. The nucleotides read TGTGCCAGCAGTTCGGGGACTCCCACAGATACGCAGTATTTT. This translates into CASSSGTPTDTQYF.